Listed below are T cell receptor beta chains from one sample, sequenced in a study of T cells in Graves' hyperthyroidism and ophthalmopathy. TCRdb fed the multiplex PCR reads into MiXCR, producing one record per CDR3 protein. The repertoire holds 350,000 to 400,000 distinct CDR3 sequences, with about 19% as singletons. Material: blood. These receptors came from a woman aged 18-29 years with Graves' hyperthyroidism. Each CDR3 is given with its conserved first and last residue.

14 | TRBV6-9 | CASSYSNRGYGYTF
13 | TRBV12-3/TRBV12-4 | CASRYRGDAEAFF
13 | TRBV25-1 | CASSEGYGQGYTF
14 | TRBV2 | CASSEQLAADTQYF
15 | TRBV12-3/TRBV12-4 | CASSPGQGLSYEQYF
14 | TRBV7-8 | CASSFGTANQPQHF
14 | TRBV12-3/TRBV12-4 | CASSTRTKMRGYTF
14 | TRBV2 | CASSVVGGGETQYF
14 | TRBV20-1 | CSARGDLRAYEQYF
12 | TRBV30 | CAWSVDRETQYF
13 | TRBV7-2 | CASSSQQGGRMTF
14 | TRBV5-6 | CASRSLGTGGEAFF
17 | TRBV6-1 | CAAVETREWVSNQPQHF
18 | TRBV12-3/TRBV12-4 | CASSSSDRTGVPQETQYF
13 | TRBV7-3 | CASSLGAGLEAFF
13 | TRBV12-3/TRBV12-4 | CASSYGGGETQYF
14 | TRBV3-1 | CASSQDIGSYGYTF
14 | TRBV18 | CASSPGTSSYEQYF
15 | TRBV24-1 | CATSDPTRDTGELFF
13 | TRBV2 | CASSAGPLYGYTF
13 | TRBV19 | CASGGRTSYEQYF
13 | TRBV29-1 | CSVASGGGETQYF
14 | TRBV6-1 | CASSPYISVFEQYF
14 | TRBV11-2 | CASSLWGRNYGYTF
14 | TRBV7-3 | CASSYLNRDGELFF
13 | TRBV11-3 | CASSLGGNYEQYF
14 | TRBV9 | CASSSDLRDETQYF
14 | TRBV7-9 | CASSPGTGHYEQYF
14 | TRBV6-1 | CASSQGDIRYEQYF
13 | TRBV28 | CASSLISQETQYF
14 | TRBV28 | CASSYRGENQPQHF
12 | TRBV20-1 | CSARGPQQPQHF
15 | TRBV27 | CASRKQGRLGYGYTF
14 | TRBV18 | CASSPTTGRGGYTF
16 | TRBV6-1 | CASSEGPGTGANVLTF
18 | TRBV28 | CASSLPGQGLTLTYEQYF
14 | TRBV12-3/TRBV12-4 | CASSFSRANTEAFF
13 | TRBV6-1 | CASRTPPVDTQYF
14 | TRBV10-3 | CAIRLESKKYEQYF
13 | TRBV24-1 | CATSDPSTGELFF
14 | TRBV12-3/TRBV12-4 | CASSTRQGRYGYTF
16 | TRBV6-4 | CASSDSGQNSNQPQHF
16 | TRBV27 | CASSLSQTASNYGYTF
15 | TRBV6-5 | CASSSRSGGADEQYF
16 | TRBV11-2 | CASNQYRGNYAGELFF
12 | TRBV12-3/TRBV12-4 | CASPRGTGELFF
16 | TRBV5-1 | CASSLFSSGSSGELFF
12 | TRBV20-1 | CSARGTKETQYF
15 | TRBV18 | CASSPPATGGFEAFF
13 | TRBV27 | CASSFQSTGELFF
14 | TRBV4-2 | CASSQSGGAQPQHF
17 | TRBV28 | CASSLGTGDPVGTEAFF
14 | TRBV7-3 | CASSSRRGLTEAFF
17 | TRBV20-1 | CSARDHNPLGANQPQHF
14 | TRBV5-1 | CASSLEPGALPQHF
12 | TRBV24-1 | CATSDPGGEAFF
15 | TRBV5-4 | CASSVLSGGAYEQYF